The subject of this entry is one TCR beta chain. Its antigen is unknown. The investigators reverse transcribed all of the isolated RNA, so they sequenced expressed TCRB transcripts. Method: immunoSEQ multiplex PCR; TCRdb's copy keeps in-frame clones and lacks some. Of about 740,000 clones detected, around 15% appear once; the ten largest clones hold less than 0.025%. Donors underwent one heparinised blood draw, 100 to 150 mL on average. CD4+ naive, central memory, regulatory and stem cell-like memory subsets were isolated by sorting on CD45RO/CCR7/CD25/CD127/CD95/CD27. The data are from a study of beta chain features in type 1 diabetes. The study, taken as a whole, reports: At VDJ recombination sites, type 1 diabetes patients had fewer insertions and more deleted nucleotides. Type 1 diabetes patients had moderately but significantly shorter TCRB CDR3s in all four CD4+ subsets.

The specimen sequenced was naive CD4+ T cells from blood. The clonotype was recovered from a man aged 18 to 30 with type 1 diabetes.

The CDR3 DNA sequence: TGTGCCAGTAGTATCAGACAGGGGAACACCGGGGAGCTGTTTTTT. Encoded protein: CASSIRQGNTGELFF. The chain links TRBV19 to TRBJ2-2; TRBD1 matches 7 bases. CDR1 and CDR2 from the germline V gene are LNHDA and SQIVND (reference sequence). After removal of 3 bases from V and 1 base from J, the junction contained 2 bases not matched to a gene. The CDR3 extends over 15 amino acids.